Below, one T cell receptor beta chain is given with its context. The target antigen is unknown. The data stem from a study of T cells in localized non-small cell lung cancer. Study-level points and caveats: Median detection of top 100 tumor clones in adjacent lung was roughly 61 clones. The study found T cell clonality highest in uninvolved adjacent lung, above tumor.

Germline V gives CDR1 MDHEN, CDR2 SYDVKM. V lost 3 bases and J lost 1, with 9 bases in between. CDR3 length equals 14 residues. Atypia-free lung next to the tumor was sampled at least 2 cm from its margin. Assay used: immunoSEQ multiplex PCR; TCRdb lists only in-frame clones, some missing. The data show roughly 1,500 clones, about 24% seen once. This rearrangement joins TRBV28 to TRBJ1-1; D is ambiguous. The origin of this receptor is a man aged 35 to 69 with stage II squamous cell lung carcinoma. This specimen consisted of normal lung tissue next to the tumor, obtained before any cancer treatment. This CDR3 is CASSLGGKNTEAFF. The CDR3 DNA is TGTGCCAGCAGTTTGGGAGGAAAGAACACTGAAGCTTTCTTT.